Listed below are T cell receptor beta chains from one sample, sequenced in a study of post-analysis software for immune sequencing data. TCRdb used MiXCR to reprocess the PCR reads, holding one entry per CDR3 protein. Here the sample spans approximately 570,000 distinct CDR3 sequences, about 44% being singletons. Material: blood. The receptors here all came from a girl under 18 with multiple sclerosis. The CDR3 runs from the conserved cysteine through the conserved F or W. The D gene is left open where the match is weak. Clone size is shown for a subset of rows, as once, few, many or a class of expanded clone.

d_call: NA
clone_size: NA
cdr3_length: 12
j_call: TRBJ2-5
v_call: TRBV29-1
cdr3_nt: TGCAGCGTTGAGAAGGAATTAGAGACCCAGTACTTC
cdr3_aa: CSVEKELETQYF

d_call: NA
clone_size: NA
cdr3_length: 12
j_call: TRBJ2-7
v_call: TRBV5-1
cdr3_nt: TGCGCCAGCAGCTTACAGACGGGCGAGCAGTACTTC
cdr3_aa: CASSLQTGEQYF

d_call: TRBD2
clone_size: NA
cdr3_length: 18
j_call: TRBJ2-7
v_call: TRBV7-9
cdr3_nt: TGTGCCAGCAGCTACCGTCCGAGGGCTAGCGGGAGCTCCTACGAGCAGTACTTC
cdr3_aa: CASSYRPRASGSSYEQYF

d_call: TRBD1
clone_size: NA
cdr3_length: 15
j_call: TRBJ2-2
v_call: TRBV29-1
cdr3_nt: TGCAGCGTTGGCCATCGGGACAGAGGGCCCGGGGAGCTGTTTTTT
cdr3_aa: CSVGHRDRGPGELFF

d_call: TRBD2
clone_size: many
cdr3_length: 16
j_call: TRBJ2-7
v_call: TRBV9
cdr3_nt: TGTGCCAGCAGCCGACTCCCAGCGGGAGCGACCTACGAGCAGTACTTC
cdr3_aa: CASSRLPAGATYEQYF

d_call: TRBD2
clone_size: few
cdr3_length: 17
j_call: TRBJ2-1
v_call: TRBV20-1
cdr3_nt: TGCAGTGCTAGAGATACTAGCGGGCAGAGCTCCTACAATGAGCAGTTCTTC
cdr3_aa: CSARDTSGQSSYNEQFF

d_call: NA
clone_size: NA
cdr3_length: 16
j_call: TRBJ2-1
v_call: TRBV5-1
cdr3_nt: TGCGCCAGCAGCTTGGGAGGGGGGACTTTCTACAATGAGCAGTTCTTC
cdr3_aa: CASSLGGGTFYNEQFF

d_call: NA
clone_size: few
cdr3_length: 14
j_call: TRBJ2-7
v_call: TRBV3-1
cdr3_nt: TGTGCCAGCAGCCAACCTAGCGTGGGCGACGAGCAGTACTTC
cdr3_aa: CASSQPSVGDEQYF

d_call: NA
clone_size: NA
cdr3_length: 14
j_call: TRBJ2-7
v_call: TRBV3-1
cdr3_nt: TGTGCCAGCAGCCAAGCGTTCGGAGCGGGCGAGCAGTACTTC
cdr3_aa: CASSQAFGAGEQYF

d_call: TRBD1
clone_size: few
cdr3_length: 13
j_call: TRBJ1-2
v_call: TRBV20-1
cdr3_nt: TGCAGTGCTAGAGAACAGGGGTCCTATGGCTACACCTTC
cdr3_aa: CSAREQGSYGYTF

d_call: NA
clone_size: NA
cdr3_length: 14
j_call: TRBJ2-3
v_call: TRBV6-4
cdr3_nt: TGTGCCAGCAGTGGCTCCGGCGGGCGGGATACGCAGTATTTT
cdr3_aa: CASSGSGGRDTQYF

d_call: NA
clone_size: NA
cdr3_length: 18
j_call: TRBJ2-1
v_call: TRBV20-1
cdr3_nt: TGCAGTGCTAGAGATGTAGGGACTCAGGGTGTCCCCTACAATGAGCAGTTCTTC
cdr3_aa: CSARDVGTQGVPYNEQFF

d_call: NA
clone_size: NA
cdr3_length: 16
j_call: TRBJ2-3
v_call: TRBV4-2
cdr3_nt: TGTGCCAGCAGCCAAGAGGTAGCGGCGTACACAGATACGCAGTATTTT
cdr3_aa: CASSQEVAAYTDTQYF

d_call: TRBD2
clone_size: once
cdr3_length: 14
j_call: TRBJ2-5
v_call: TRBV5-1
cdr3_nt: TGCGCCAGCAGCCGCGGACTAGATCAAGAGACCCAGTACTTC
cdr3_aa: CASSRGLDQETQYF

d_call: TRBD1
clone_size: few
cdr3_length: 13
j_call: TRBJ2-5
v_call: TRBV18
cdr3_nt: TGTGCCAGCTCACCGGGACAGGATACTTGGCAGTACTTC
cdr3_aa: CASSPGQDTWQYF

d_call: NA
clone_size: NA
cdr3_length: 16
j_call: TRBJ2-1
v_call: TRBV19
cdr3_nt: TGTGCCAGTAGTATAGAGAGGAGGGCAGGGGGAAATGAGCAGTTTTTC
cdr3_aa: CASSIERRAGGNEQFF

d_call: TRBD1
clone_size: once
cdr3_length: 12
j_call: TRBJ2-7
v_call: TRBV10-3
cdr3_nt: TGTGCCAACGGACAGGGTGCCTACGAGCAGTACTTC
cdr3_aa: CANGQGAYEQYF

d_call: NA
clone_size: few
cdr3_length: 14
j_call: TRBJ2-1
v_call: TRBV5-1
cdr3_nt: TGCGCCAGCAGCACATCTCGACTACACAATGAGCAGTTCTTC
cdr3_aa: CASSTSRLHNEQFF

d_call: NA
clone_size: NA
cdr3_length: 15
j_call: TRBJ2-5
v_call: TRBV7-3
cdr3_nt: TGTGCCAGCACCGTCGGGGGCGGCGCCCAAGAGACCCAGTACTTC
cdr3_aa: CASTVGGGAQETQYF

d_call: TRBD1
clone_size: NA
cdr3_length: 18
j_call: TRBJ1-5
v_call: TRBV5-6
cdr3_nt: TGTGCCAGCAGCTTATTCACGGACAGGACCCATAGCAATCAGCCCCAGCATTTT
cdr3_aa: CASSLFTDRTHSNQPQHF

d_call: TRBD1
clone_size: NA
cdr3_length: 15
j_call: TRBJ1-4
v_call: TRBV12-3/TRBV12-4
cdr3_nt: TGTGCCAGCAGCTCCGTCGGGACAGGGGTTGAAAAACTGTTTTTT
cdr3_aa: CASSSVGTGVEKLFF

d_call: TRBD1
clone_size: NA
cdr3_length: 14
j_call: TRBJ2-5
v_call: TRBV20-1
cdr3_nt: TGCAGTGCTAGTTTGACAGGGATCCAAGAGACCCAGTACTTC
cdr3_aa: CSASLTGIQETQYF

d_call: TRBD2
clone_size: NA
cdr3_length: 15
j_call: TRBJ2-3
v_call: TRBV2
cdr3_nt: TGTGCCAGCAGTGCCGGGACTAGCGCAACAGATACGCAGTATTTT
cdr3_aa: CASSAGTSATDTQYF

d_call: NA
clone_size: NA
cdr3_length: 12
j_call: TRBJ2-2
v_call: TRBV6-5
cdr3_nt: TGTGCCAGCAGTACGGGTTCCGGGGAGCTGTTTTTT
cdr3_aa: CASSTGSGELFF

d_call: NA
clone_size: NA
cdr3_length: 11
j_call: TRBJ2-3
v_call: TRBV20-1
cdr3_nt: TGCAGTGCCCCCAGCACAGATACGCAGTATTTT
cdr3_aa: CSAPSTDTQYF

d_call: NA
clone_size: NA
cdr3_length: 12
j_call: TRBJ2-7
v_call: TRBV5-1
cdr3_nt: TGCGCCAGTTGGAGCGAGGGCTACGAGCAGTACTTC
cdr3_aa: CASWSEGYEQYF

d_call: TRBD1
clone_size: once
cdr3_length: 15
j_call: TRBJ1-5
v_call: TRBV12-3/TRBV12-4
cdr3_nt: TGTGCCAGCAGCCTTACAGGGGACGGGAGACAGCCCCAGCATTTT
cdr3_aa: CASSLTGDGRQPQHF

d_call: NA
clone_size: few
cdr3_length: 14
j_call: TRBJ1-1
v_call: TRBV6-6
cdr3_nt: TGTGCCAGCAGAGGTGACACTAGGAACACTGAAGCTTTCTTT
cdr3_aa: CASRGDTRNTEAFF

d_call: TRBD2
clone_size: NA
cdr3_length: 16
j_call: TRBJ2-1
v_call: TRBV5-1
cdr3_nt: TGCGCCAGCAGCGGGCTCGGGCGCGGGGGTCGGAATGAGCAGTTCTTC
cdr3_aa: CASSGLGRGGRNEQFF

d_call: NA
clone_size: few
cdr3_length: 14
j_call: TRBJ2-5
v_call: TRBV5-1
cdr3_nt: TGCGCCAGCGCGTCTTCGACTAGTTGGGAGACCCAGTACTTC
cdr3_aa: CASASSTSWETQYF

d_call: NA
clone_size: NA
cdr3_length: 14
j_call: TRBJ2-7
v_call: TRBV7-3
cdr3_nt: TGTGCCAGCAGCCCGAATCCGGGACACTCCGAGCAGTACTTC
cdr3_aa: CASSPNPGHSEQYF

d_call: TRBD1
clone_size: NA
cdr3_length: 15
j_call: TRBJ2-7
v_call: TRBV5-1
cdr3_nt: TGCGCCAGCAGCTCGACGACCGGGACAGGGACCGAGCAGTACTTC
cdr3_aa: CASSSTTGTGTEQYF

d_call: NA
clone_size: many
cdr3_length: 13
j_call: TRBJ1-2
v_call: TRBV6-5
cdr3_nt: TGTGCCAGCAGTTACGGGCAGATCTATGGCTACACCTTC
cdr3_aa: CASSYGQIYGYTF

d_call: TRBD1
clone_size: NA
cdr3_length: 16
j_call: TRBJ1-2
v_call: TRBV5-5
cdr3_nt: TGTGCCAGCAGCCCCAGGGGGATGATCGAATCTTATGGCTACACCTTC
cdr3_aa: CASSPRGMIESYGYTF